Included here is one TCR beta chain sequence, with context. What antigen it recognizes has not been identified. One base away there is no much larger clone; base qualities are not given. For the CD8 naive samples, CD45RO-negative cells were positively selected for CCR7, yielding a CD45RA+CCR7+ population from which TemRA cells were excluded. The donors were healthy, HIV-negative adults who had no recently reported acute infections or vaccinations. Only Caucasian adults living in Nashville, Tennessee, USA were represented among the donors. Blood was collected by leukapheresis, and PBMCs were isolated by Ficoll-Histopaque density gradient centrifugation and then cryopreserved in liquid nitrogen vapor phase. Analytical flow cytometry was used to check the purity and quantity of each magnetically sorted T cell population. From each sorted fraction, genomic DNA was isolated and quantified by UV absorbance on a Nanodrop 2000c.

This specimen belongs to a study of shared clonotypes between healthy human individuals (dated by TCRdb to 2018 to 2021). Background for the entire study: The cohort comprised two women and three men aged 18 to 49 years. Per donor, leukapheresis produced somewhere between about 0.9 and 9 billion PBMCs. For each donor, CD4 naive and CD4 memory were each given three plates, CD8 naive was given two plates, and CD8 memory was given one plate. The study deeply sequenced blood TCR repertoires of roughly five healthy adults to estimate repertoire size and the extent of clonotype sharing between individuals. Different laboratories and diverse techniques were used to prepare libraries and sequence TCR repertoires, to increase sequencing depth and limit assay-specific biases. Points the paper makes about the study in general: Sampling was restricted to blood, and TCR repertoires in tissue are likely to differ from TCR repertoires in blood. Larger estimated clonotype richness was generally found for naive subsets than for memory subsets. Incomplete sequencing was indicated by rarefaction of sorted-subset datasets, despite the large sequencing depth. Based on pairwise subsampling, the degree of clonotype sharing among donors was expected to be affected by sequencing depth. The genetic and exposure-history diversity represented was limited by the small number of donors. Across a few donors, around 5% of naive CD4, approximately 3.6% of naive CD8, around 2.1% of memory CD4, and about 0.44% of memory CD8 clonotypes were shared. Compared with non-shared clonotypes, the clonotypes found in all four sorted-subset donors had higher generation probabilities.

Using the deep immunoSEQ assay, TCR CDR3 regions were amplified from genomic DNA by multiplex PCR. For each cell subset, the extracted genomic DNA was distributed evenly across all wells of several immunoSEQ 96-well plates, and each plate served as one replicate. For sorted subsets, roughly 0.2 ug genomic DNA, equal to 30,000 or so T cell genomes, was loaded into each replicate PCR. Purified libraries were quantified with a Qubit 3.0 fluorometer, sized on a Bioanalyzer 2100, and re-quantified with the KAPA Library Quantification kit. Each immunoSEQ 96-well plate was sequenced on its own single-read 150-cycle Illumina NextSeq 550 flow cell. In the original analysis: Because the immunoSEQ output included only junctional sequences and no quality scores, the filtering could not be the same as the filtering used for full-length reads. Sequences were annotated with PyIR, a Python wrapper for IgBLAST v1.9, and V/J genes and CDR3 were assigned using IMGT germline references. Any read was removed if the V/J assignment was weak (E-value above 1e-6), the CDR3 was missing, or the read contained stop codons, out-of-frame junctions, or ambiguous translated residues. V3J clonotypes were defined as sequences sharing the same inferred V gene, J gene, and CDR3 amino acid sequence. Percentage overlap between repertoires was computed as shared unique clonotypes divided by the size of the smaller repertoire. Richness of each repertoire was evaluated using RTK rarefaction, the Chao1 estimator, and Recon v2.1 estimates of unobserved clonotypes. Generation probabilities were computed with OLGA for all TCRbeta clonotypes obtained by the gDNA method from a handful of donors. The table was pulled from immuneACCESS by TCRdb, which kept in-frame rearrangements only. Such tables lose some clones; where checked, under half of the loss comes from unresolved V genes, and the rest has no known cause. For V, J and clone size, that table is used; D and trimming come from the DNA. The sample table records some 2,100,000 clones; about 93% of these occur just once. The ten most abundant clones make up more than 1.5% of the sample.

V is cut by 3 bases and J by 3 bases, and the space between the germline ends is 18 bases. The germline V gene encodes CDR1 MDHEN and CDR2 SYDVKM. Taken from cysteine to phenylalanine, the CDR3 has 16 residues. Solely the CDR3 DNA is kept, with 48 bases framed from the first base. The sample was naive CD8+ T cells from PBMCs. What the cell subset or site label conveys for this sample: CD45RA+CCR7+. This clonotype was sampled from a young man in good health. Some clones in this sample may be carry-over from other donors' samples. This chain joins TRBV28 to TRBJ2-7, with the D gene uncertain. The CDR3 region reads CASSFRQYLRLYEQYF. The sequenced DNA: TGTGCCAGCAGTTTCCGCCAGTACCTCCGACTCTACGAGCAGTACTTC. Extended through the reference TRBV28 and TRBJ2-7 proteins, this CDR3 yields the full variable domain: DVKVTQSSRYLVKRTGEKVFLECVQDMDHENMFWYRQDPGLGLRLIYFSYDVKMKEKGDIPEGYSVSREKKERFSLILESASTNQTSMYLCASSFRQYLRLYEQYFGPGTRLTVT.